The rows below give T cell receptor beta chains drawn from one sample of a study of shared clonotypes between healthy human individuals. Clones were read by immunoSEQ multiplex PCR, and TCRdb kept only the in-frame ones, dropping some. The data show about 2 million clones, 95% seen once. Sequencing was done on a sample of naive CD4+ T cells sorted from blood. Receptors were obtained from a man younger than 30 in good health. Each CDR3 is given without its conserved first and last residue. The order of the fields is clone size, J gene, V gene, CDR3 protein. Clone sizes are given selectively: once, few, many, or a class where the clone is expanded.

>once|TRBJ1-5|TRBV10-2
ASSEGYVSNQPQH
>NA|TRBJ2-1|TRBV6-6
ASGGSYNEQF
>NA|TRBJ2-7|TRBV6-5
ASSSGTGHSYEQY
>NA|TRBJ1-3|TRBV6-1
ASRSPREANTIY
>NA|TRBJ2-7|TRBV25-1
ASSEWTPGAYEQY
>once|TRBJ2-2|TRBV27
ASGRGVGELF
>NA|TRBJ2-3|TRBV7-2
ASSYFTDTQY
>NA|TRBJ2-7|TRBV5-1
ASSLKGQFYEQY
>NA|TRBJ2-1|TRBV4-1
ASSQALSGLGNEQF
>few|TRBJ2-2|TRBV7-3
ASSPGQGSTGELF
>NA|TRBJ2-2|TRBV4-1
ASSQDLNGGAGTGELF
>NA|TRBJ2-7|TRBV6-6
ASSSTVERGSYEQY
>NA|TRBJ2-3|TRBV5-6
ASSTLAGVVDTQY
>NA|TRBJ2-7|TRBV6-1
ASSEALAGVYEQY
>once|TRBJ2-5|TRBV10-3
ASSYREETQY
>once|TRBJ2-7|TRBV30
AWSEPGLGQYEQY
>NA|TRBJ2-7|TRBV6-5
ASRRGGVIYEQY
>NA|TRBJ2-3|TRBV9
ASSLAKQGSGDTQY
>NA|TRBJ1-4|TRBV19
ASSIDLPTSGGTEKLF
>NA|TRBJ2-4|TRBV7-2
ASSLAKGWLAKNIQY
>NA|TRBJ2-4|TRBV18
ASSPLINRVRENIQY
>NA|TRBJ1-3|TRBV6-6
ASSSGQKESGNTIY
>NA|TRBJ2-2|TRBV9
ASSYRVAGELF
>NA|TRBJ2-6|TRBV7-2
ASSVQASGANVLT
>NA|TRBJ2-1|TRBV27
ASSLQGRINNEQF
>NA|TRBJ1-5|TRBV6-1
ASIEQILYSNQPQH
>once|TRBJ1-6|TRBV25-1
ASRSGRLAPLH
>NA|TRBJ2-5|TRBV11-3
ASSWTGGETQY
>NA|TRBJ2-3|TRBV5-1
ASSLSPGQGGTDTQY
>NA|TRBJ2-3|TRBV10-3
AISESRDTQY
>NA|TRBJ2-2|TRBV9
ASSVVGTGELF
>NA|TRBJ2-2|TRBV10-3
AISTGTPGGELF
>NA|TRBJ2-7|TRBV7-9
ASSKGQGRDEQY
>NA|TRBJ2-5|TRBV7-7
ASSLDRGETQY
>NA|TRBJ2-7|TRBV19
ASSIEGRVYPYEQY
>NA|TRBJ1-6|TRBV28
ASSRAGGGAYNSPLH
>NA|TRBJ2-7|TRBV19
ASSIHGGTYEQY
>NA|TRBJ2-3|TRBV5-6
ASSLEVQVRTDTQY
>NA|TRBJ1-2|TRBV19
ASNHQNRNYGYT
>NA|TRBJ2-3|TRBV18
ASSPRPSSTDTQY
>NA|TRBJ1-1|TRBV10-3
AIKGENTEAF
>once|TRBJ2-7|TRBV6-1
ASSSYPGQGYEQY
>NA|TRBJ2-3|TRBV2
ASSELVDTQY
>NA|TRBJ2-5|TRBV25-1
ASSESNRAQETQY
>NA|TRBJ2-1|TRBV9
ASSLLGGSYNEQF
>NA|TRBJ2-7|TRBV27
ASSARPGPSSYEQY
>NA|TRBJ2-7|TRBV5-4
ASSPPSAGGFEQY
>NA|TRBJ2-7|TRBV7-8
ASSLGQGIYEQY
>NA|TRBJ2-7|TRBV19
ASRRVGGSYEQY
>NA|TRBJ1-2|TRBV6-6
ASSYYGGTNYGYT
>NA|TRBJ2-1|TRBV7-9
ASSFRLADGRYNEQF
>NA|TRBJ1-5|TRBV28
ASRDRGPINQPQH
>NA|TRBJ1-1|TRBV28
ASSLLTENTEAF